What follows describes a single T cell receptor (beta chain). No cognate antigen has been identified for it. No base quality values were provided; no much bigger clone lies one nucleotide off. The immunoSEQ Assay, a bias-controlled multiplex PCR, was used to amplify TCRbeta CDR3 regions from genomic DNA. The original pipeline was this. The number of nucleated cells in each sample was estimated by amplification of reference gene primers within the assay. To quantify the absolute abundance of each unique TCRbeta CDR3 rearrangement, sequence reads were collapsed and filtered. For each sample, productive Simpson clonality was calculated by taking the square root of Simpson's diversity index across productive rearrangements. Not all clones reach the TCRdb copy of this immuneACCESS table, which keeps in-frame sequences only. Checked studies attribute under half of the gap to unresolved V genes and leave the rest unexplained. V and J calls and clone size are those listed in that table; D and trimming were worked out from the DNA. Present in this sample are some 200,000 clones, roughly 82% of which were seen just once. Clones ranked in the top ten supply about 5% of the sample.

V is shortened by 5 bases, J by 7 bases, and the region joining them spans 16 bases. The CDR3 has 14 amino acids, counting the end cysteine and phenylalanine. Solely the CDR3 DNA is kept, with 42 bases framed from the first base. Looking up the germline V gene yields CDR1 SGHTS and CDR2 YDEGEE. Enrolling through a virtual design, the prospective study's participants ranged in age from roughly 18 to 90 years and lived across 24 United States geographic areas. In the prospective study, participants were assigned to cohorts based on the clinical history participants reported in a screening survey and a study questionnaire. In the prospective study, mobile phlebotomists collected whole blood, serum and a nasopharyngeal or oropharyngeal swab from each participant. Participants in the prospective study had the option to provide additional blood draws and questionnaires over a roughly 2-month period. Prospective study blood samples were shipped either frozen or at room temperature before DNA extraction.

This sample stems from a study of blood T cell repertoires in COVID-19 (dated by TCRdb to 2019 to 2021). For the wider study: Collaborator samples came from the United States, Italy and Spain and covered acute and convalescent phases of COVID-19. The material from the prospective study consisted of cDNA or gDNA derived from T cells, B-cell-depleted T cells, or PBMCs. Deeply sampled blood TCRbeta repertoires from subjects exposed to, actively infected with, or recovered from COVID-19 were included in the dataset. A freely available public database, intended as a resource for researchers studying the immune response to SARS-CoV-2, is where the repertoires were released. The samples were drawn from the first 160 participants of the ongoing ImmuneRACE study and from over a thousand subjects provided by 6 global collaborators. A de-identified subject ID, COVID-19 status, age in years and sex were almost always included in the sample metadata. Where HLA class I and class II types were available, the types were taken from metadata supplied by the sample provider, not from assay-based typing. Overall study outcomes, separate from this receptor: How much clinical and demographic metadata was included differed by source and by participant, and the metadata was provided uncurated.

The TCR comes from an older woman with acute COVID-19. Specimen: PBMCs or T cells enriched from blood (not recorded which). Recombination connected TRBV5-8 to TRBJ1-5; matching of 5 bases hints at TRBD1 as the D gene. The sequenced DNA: TGTGCCAGCAGACCCCGGTCGCGGGGGCAGCCCCAGCATTTT. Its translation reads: CASRPRSRGQPQHF.